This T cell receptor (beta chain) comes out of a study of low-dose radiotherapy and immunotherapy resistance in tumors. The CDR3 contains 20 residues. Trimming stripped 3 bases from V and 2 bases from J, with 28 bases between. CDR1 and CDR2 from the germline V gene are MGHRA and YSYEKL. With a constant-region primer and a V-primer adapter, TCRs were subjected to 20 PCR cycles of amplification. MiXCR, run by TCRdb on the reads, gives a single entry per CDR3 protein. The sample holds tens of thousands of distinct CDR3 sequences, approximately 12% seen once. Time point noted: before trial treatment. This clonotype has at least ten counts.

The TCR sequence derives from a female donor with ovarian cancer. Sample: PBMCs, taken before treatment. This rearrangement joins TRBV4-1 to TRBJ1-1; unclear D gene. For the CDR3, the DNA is TGCGCCAGCAGCCACACTAAAGAAAGGTTCGGGTCGCCGCCAAACACTGAAGCTTTCTTT. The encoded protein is CASSHTKERFGSPPNTEAFF.